The 14 T cell receptor beta chains below all came from one sample that was sequenced in a study of blood T cell repertoires in COVID-19. Clones were sequenced by immunoSEQ multiplex PCR, and TCRdb holds only the in-frame ones, with some missing. The profile shows some 180,000 clones, about 83% of them singletons. Sequenced sample: PBMCs or T cells enriched from blood (not recorded which). All receptors come from a woman aged 25 to 39 who had been exposed to COVID-19.

DNA of the CDR3: TGTGCCAGTAGTATAGGACTAGCGGGGGACTACAATGAGCAGTTCTTC. It yields the protein CASSIGLAGDYNEQFF. The chain links TRBV19 to TRBJ2-1; 12 bases map to TRBD2. The CDR3 runs to 16 residues. Germline-derived CDR1 and CDR2 are LNHDA and SQIVND (reference sequence). The trim removed 1 base at V and 3 bases at J, leaving 1 base unmatched.

The gene calls are TRBV7-9 and TRBJ2-1; tentative D call: TRBD1 (6 bases). This CDR3 contains 14 residues. The V end was cut by 5 bases, the J end by 3 bases, with 11 bases between. CDR1 and CDR2 from the germline V gene are SEHNR and FQNEAQ (reference sequence). The CDR3 protein is CASSLRDNYNEQFF. The CDR3 DNA follows: TGTGCCAGCAGCCTTCGGGACAACTACAATGAGCAGTTCTTC.

V and J are TRBV9 and TRBJ2-7; D is perhaps TRBD1 (5 bases). CDR3 length: 16 residues. Germline CDR1 reads SGDLS; CDR2 reads YYNGEE. V was pared by 4 bases and J by 2 bases, with 19 bases between. The DNA for the CDR3 is TGTGCCAGCAGCCCGAAGGGGCCCCCAATCCCCTACGAGCAGTACTTC. Protein: CASSPKGPPIPYEQYF.

The V call is TRBV5-6, the J call TRBJ2-2; 7 bases are a match to TRBD1. This CDR3 spans 13 amino acids. The junction had 3 bases not matched to a gene; V was cut back by 4 bases and J by 6 bases. Looked up from germline, CDR1 is SGHDT and CDR2 is YYEEEE. CDR3 nucleotides: TGTGCCAGCAGCAAGACAGGGTCCGGGGAGCTGTTTTTT. As protein: CASSKTGSGELFF.

V usage is TRBV5-5 and J usage is TRBJ2-5; D possibly corresponds to TRBD1 (5 bases). The germline V gene encodes CDR1 SGHKS and CDR2 YYEKEE (reference sequence). The V end lost 4 bases, the J end lost 2 bases, and 12 bases lay between the germline ends. CDR3 length equals 14 residues. In DNA, the CDR3 is TGTGCCAGCAGCAAAGCTAGGGGTCAAGAGACCCAGTACTTC. Protein sequence: CASSKARGQETQYF.

The V call is TRBV3-1 (or the pseudogene TRBV3-2), the J call TRBJ2-3, with 8 bases fitting TRBD2. Trimming removed 0 bases from V and 2 bases from J; junction bases left unmatched: 4. The length of the CDR3 is 16 residues. From germline, CDR1 is LGHDT and CDR2 YNNKEL (reference sequence). CDR3 in amino acids: CASSQDVRGDTDTQYF. The CDR3 DNA is TGTGCCAGCAGCCAAGATGTGCGGGGGGACACAGATACGCAGTATTTT.

This clone turned up a few times. V gene TRBV7-2 combines with J gene TRBJ1-1, with 8 bases fitting TRBD1. This CDR3 contains 15 residues. CDR1 SGHTA and CDR2 FQGNSA come from the germline V gene. The ends lost 5 bases at V and 6 bases at J; junction bases unmatched: 11. The CDR3 bases are TGTGCCAGCAGCCGTACCCAGGGGGCAGGGGCTGAAGCTTTCTTT. Translated: CASSRTQGAGAEAFF.

The genes are TRBV2 and TRBJ2-5; D might be TRBD2 (5 bases). CDR1 is SNHLY, CDR2 FYNNEI, per germline. The CDR3 spans 14 residues. V gave up 7 bases and J gave up 4 bases, with 16 bases separating them. The CDR3, as DNA: TGTGCCAGCAACCGAGCGAGGGAGCGAGAGACCCAGTACTTC. This codes for CASNRARERETQYF.

V and J are TRBV5-1 and TRBJ1-1; 10 positions match TRBD1. Germline CDR1 and CDR2: SGHRS and YFSETQ. The trim removed 4 bases at V and 6 bases at J, leaving 9 bases unmatched. The CDR3 totals 15 residues. CDR3 sequence (DNA): TGCGCCAGCAGCGTGGGACAGGGGAAAAGCTCTGAAGCTTTCTTT. Encoded protein: CASSVGQGKSSEAFF.

The gene calls are TRBV7-9 and TRBJ2-1, with 7 bases that match TRBD2. In germline, CDR1 is SEHNR, CDR2 FQNEAQ (reference sequence). J gave up 6 bases and V 7 bases, and 21 bases lay outside the gene matches. The CDR3 totals 18 residues. This CDR3 reads CASTAIGDTSDPSNEQFF. CDR3 DNA: TGTGCCAGCACCGCGATAGGCGATACTAGCGATCCAAGCAATGAGCAGTTCTTC.

CDR3 residues: CASSPLERGYTF. The CDR3 nucleotides are TGTGCCAGCAGTCCCCTCGAGCGGGGCTACACCTTC. J is TRBJ1-2 and V is TRBV6-1, with D uncertain. The CDR3 has 12 amino acids. CDR1 is MNHNS, CDR2 SASEGT, per germline. Trimming pared 5 bases from V and 8 bases from J, leaving 12 bases between.

There are a few counts of this clone. This chain connects TRBV9 to TRBJ1-1, with D maybe TRBD1 (6 bases). Trimming cost V 3 bases and J 8 bases, with 8 bases left between them. The CDR3 spans 11 residues. Germline CDR1 is SGDLS and CDR2 is YYNGEE. The CDR3 region has the DNA TGTGCCAGCAGCGATGACAGGGAAGCTTTCTTT. This sequence encodes CASSDDREAFF.

V and J are TRBV20-1 and TRBJ1-6, with 8 bases matching TRBD1. V shed 3 bases, J shed 4 bases, and the junction held 5 bases outside the gene matches. CDR3 size: 15 residues. CDR1 is DFQATT and CDR2 is SNEGSKA in the germline V gene (reference sequence). CDR3 sequence reads: CSASWGQAYNSPLHF. The CDR3, as DNA: TGCAGTGCTAGTTGGGGACAGGCTTATAATTCACCCCTCCACTTT.

This chain joins TRBV6-1 and TRBJ1-5; D gene uncertain. V was cut by 1 base and J by 3 bases, with 10 bases left in between. CDR1 is MNHNS and CDR2 is SASEGT in the germline V gene. This CDR3 is built from 15 residues. The CDR3 sequence is CASSEGQQVNQPQHF. CDR3 nucleotide sequence: TGTGCCAGCAGTGAAGGGCAGCAGGTCAATCAGCCCCAGCATTTT.